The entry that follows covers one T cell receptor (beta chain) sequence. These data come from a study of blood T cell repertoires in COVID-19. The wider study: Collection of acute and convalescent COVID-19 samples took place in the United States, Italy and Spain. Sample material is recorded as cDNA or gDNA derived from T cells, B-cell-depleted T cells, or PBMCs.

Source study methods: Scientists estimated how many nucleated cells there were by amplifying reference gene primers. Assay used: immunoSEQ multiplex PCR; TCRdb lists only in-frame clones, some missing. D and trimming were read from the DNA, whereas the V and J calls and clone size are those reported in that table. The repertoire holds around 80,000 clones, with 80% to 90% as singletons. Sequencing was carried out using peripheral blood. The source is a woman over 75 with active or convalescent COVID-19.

The CDR3 sequence: CASSPRLAVSTDTQYF. The CDR3 nucleotides read TGTGCCAGCAGCCCTAGACTAGCGGTGAGCACAGATACGCAGTATTTT. This chain uses TRBV7-6 with TRBJ2-3; TRBD2 agrees at 9 bases. CDR3 length: 16 amino acids. Losses at the gene ends were 5 bases for V and 0 bases for J; bases not matched to a gene: 6. The germline gives CDR1 SGHVS, CDR2 FNYEAQ.